These 28 T cell receptor beta chains share one sample of origin, sequenced in a study of vaccination and CD4 T cells after COVID-19. Their recognized antigens are unknown. This sample's treatment: approximately nine-day PBMC culture with coronavirus spike peptide pools or control peptides (ViraFEST assay). Oncomine TCR Beta short-read sequencing was applied to DNA from cultured CD4+ T cells. TCRdb itself ran the PCR reads through MiXCR, one entry per CDR3 protein. The sample gives around 3,300 distinct CDR3 sequences, 75% to 85% of which show up once; 39% is in the top ten. Sequencing used CD4+ T cells from blood, cultured in vitro. Every receptor here comes from a human donor who had recovered from COVID-19.

The rearrangement links TRBV28 to TRBJ1-2; 9 bases agree with TRBD1. Germline CDR1 is MDHEN and CDR2 is SYDVKM. This CDR3 is built from 13 residues. V shed 5 bases and J 13 bases; nucleotides not matched to a gene: 11. CDR3 sequence (DNA): TGTGCCAGCAGTCGTACAGGGGGCGGAAAGAGCACCTTC. This translates into CASSRTGGGKSTF.

This clonotype was detected once. This chain links TRBV5-1 with TRBJ2-7, with 15 nucleotides matching TRBD2. CDR3 length equals 16 residues. With 5 bases clipped from V and 7 bases from J, the junction kept 10 bases outside the gene matches. CDR1 is SGHRS and CDR2 is YFSETQ in the germline V gene. In nucleotides, the CDR3 is TGCGCCAGCAGGCCAGGGACTAGCGGGGGGACGAGGGAGCAGTACTTC. Residues: CASRPGTSGGTREQYF.

The V and J genes are TRBV6-1 and TRBJ1-2, with D possibly matching TRBD1 (6 bases). The CDR3 is 16 amino acids. Germline V gene sequence: CDR1 MNHNS, CDR2 SASEGT. Trimming stripped 4 bases from V and 4 bases from J, with 19 bases between. This chain's CDR3 is CASSVSAGVSSYGYTF. CDR3 DNA: TGTGCCAGCAGTGTATCCGCAGGGGTGTCGTCCTATGGCTACACCTTC.

The V gene is TRBV19, the J gene TRBJ2-7, with D tentatively TRBD1 (5 bases). This CDR3 has 12 amino acids. With 6 bases removed from V and 3 bases from J, the gap between germline ends came to 9 bases. The germline CDR1 and CDR2 sequences are LNHDA and SQIVND (reference sequence). The CDR3 DNA follows: TGTGCCAGTAGCGACAGTTACTACGAGCAGTACTTC. Its translation: CASSDSYYEQYF.

The chain links TRBV30 to TRBJ1-1, with 9 bases identical to TRBD1. CDR1 GTSNPN and CDR2 SVGIG come from the germline V gene (reference sequence). The CDR3 contains 13 residues. J was trimmed by 6 bases and V by 8 bases; bases with no gene match: 10. The CDR3 DNA reads as TGTGCCCTATCACAGGGGGCGGGTTCTGAAGCTTTCTTT. Protein: CALSQGAGSEAFF.

V is TRBV20-1 and J is TRBJ1-5; D unresolved. Deletions cut 3 bases from V and 6 bases from J, with 9 bases between. The CDR3 loop spans 12 amino acids. CDR1 and CDR2 from the germline V gene are DFQATT and SNEGSKA (reference sequence). The CDR3, as DNA: TGCAGTGCTAGTCACTATGGTCAGCCCCAGCATTTT. It codes for CSASHYGQPQHF.

CDR3 sequence reads: CSGRDRGADTQYF. Here the CDR3 DNA reads TGCAGTGGGAGGGACAGGGGGGCAGATACGCAGTATTTT. This chain links TRBV20-1 with TRBJ2-3; 11 bases fit TRBD1. J gave up 4 bases and V 7 bases, and 4 bases lay outside the gene matches. This CDR3 is built from 13 residues. CDR1 and CDR2 (germline): DFQATT, SNEGSKA (reference sequence).

This clonotype was picked up one time. CDR3 protein: CASSEIWGFEAFF. The CDR3 DNA sequence: TGTGCCAGCAGTGAAATTTGGGGGTTCGAAGCTTTCTTT. The V gene is TRBV6-1, the J gene TRBJ1-1; the D gene is possibly TRBD1 (5 bases). V was pared by 2 bases and J by 8 bases, with 12 bases between. The CDR3 covers 13 residues. The germline gives CDR1 MNHNS, CDR2 SASEGT.

The chain recombines TRBV7-3 with TRBJ1-6; perhaps TRBD1 as D (5 bases). Germline CDR1 SGHTA, CDR2 FQGTGA. The germline V and J ends were trimmed by 3 bases and 5 bases, with 8 bases remaining between them. This CDR3 comprises 14 residues. CDR3 region: CASSLGTDNSPLHF. The CDR3 DNA reads as TGTGCCAGCAGCTTGGGGACTGATAATTCACCCCTCCACTTT.

The chain links TRBV20-1 to TRBJ2-2; 11 nucleotides line up with TRBD1. Looked up from germline, CDR1 is DFQATT and CDR2 is SNEGSKA (reference sequence). Losses at the gene ends were 6 bases for V and 7 bases for J; bases not matched to a gene: 13. The CDR3 is 16 amino acids. CDR3 residues: CSAVRGTGGGNGELFF. Written as DNA, the CDR3 is TGCAGTGCCGTACGCGGGACAGGGGGTGGTAACGGGGAGCTGTTTTTT.

The J gene is TRBJ1-2, the V gene TRBV6-1, with TRBD1 as a possible D gene (6 bases). The V gene lost 6 bases and the J gene lost 4 bases, with 15 bases spanning the gap. The CDR3 is made up of 14 amino acids. Germline values: CDR1 MNHNS, CDR2 SASEGT. The CDR3 reads CASRLQGSPYGYTF. The DNA of the CDR3 is TGTGCCAGCAGGCTACAGGGTTCACCCTATGGCTACACCTTC.

The J gene is TRBJ1-5, the V gene TRBV18, with a weak D call TRBD1 (5 bases). The length of the CDR3 is 15 residues. Looked up from germline, CDR1 is KGHSH and CDR2 is LQKENI. Trimming took off 4 bases at V and 0 bases at J, with 10 bases between the two ends. Written as DNA, the CDR3 is TGTGCCAGCTCACGGGGGGGGTATAGCAATCAGCCCCAGCATTTT. Translation: CASSRGGYSNQPQHF.

This chain connects TRBV11-2 to TRBJ1-1; D might be TRBD1 (6 bases). The CDR3 is 14 amino acids. V was cut by 5 bases and J by 5 bases, with 15 bases left in between. Germline CDR1 SGHAT, CDR2 FQNNGV. DNA of the CDR3: TGTGCCAGCAGCGCTACGCCCGGGACAACTGAAGCTTTCTTT. Its protein product is CASSATPGTTEAFF.

In this sample, this clonotype turned up a few times. The chain uses TRBV6-1 and TRBJ2-5; D ambiguous. V was pared by 7 bases and J by 2 bases, with 11 bases between. The CDR3 covers 13 residues. CDR1 is MNHNS, CDR2 SASEGT, per germline. The CDR3 loop reads CASKNSFQETQYF. In DNA, the CDR3 is TGTGCCAGCAAGAACAGTTTTCAAGAGACCCAGTACTTC.

This sequence joins TRBV7-9 and TRBJ2-5, with TRBD2 identical over 10 bases. This CDR3 region has 15 residues. From germline, CDR1 is SEHNR and CDR2 FQNEAQ (reference sequence). V was pared by 3 bases and J by 3 bases, with 4 bases of the junction left unmatched. CDR3 DNA sequence: TGTGCCAGCAGCTTTAGCGGGGGGACTAAAGAGACCCAGTACTTC. Its translation: CASSFSGGTKETQYF.

V is TRBV6-1 and J is TRBJ1-5; D is possibly TRBD1 (5 bases). The length of the CDR3 is 15 residues. Deletions cut 6 bases from V and 2 bases from J, with 14 bases between. CDR1 is MNHNS and CDR2 is SASEGT in the germline V gene. This CDR3 reads CASSSRGYGNQPQHF. The CDR3 DNA sequence: TGTGCCAGCAGCTCGAGGGGCTATGGCAATCAGCCCCAGCATTTT.

This chain connects TRBV12-3 or TRBV12-4 to TRBJ1-2, with TRBD1 matching 7 bases. With V trimmed by 1 base and J by 8 bases, 10 bases remained unmatched. This CDR3 region has 15 residues. The CDR3 loop reads CASSLGLLTGNGYTF. The CDR3 DNA is TGTGCCAGCAGTTTAGGGCTTCTGACAGGGAACGGCTACACCTTC.

The chain carries TRBV4-1 and TRBJ1-1; TRBD1 matches 7 bases. The CDR3 is made up of 15 amino acids. Germline V gene sequence: CDR1 MGHRA, CDR2 YSYEKL. J lost 5 bases, V lost 1 base, and 7 bases had no gene match. CDR3 nucleotide sequence: TGCGCCAGCAGCCAAGCACTGACAGGGCATACTGAAGCTTTCTTT. This encodes CASSQALTGHTEAFF.

This clonotype was observed a few times. The rearrangement joins TRBV20-1 to TRBJ1-6; 9 bases map to TRBD1. Germline V gene sequence: CDR1 DFQATT, CDR2 SNEGSKA (reference sequence). The CDR3 is 14 residues long. Germline trimming cut 5 bases from V and 5 bases from J; bases unmatched to any gene: 4. CDR3 loop: CSAARDRDNSPLHF. The CDR3, as DNA: TGCAGTGCTGCCCGGGACAGGGATAATTCACCCCTCCACTTT.

The CDR3 sequence: CASSLPAANYGYTF. CDR3 DNA: TGTGCCAGCAGCTTACCAGCAGCTAACTATGGCTACACCTTC. The gene calls are TRBV5-4 and TRBJ1-2; D uncertain. CDR1 and CDR2 from the germline V gene are SGHNT and YYREEE (reference sequence). CDR3 size: 14 residues. V was pared by 2 bases and J by 0 bases, with 8 bases between. Drawing the rest from reference TRBV5-4 and TRBJ1-2, the complete variable domain is ETGVTQSPTHLIKTRGQQVTLRCSSQSGHNTVSWYQQALGQGPQFIFQYYREEENGRGNFPPRFSGLQFPNYSSELNVNALELDDSALYLCASSLPAANYGYTFGSGTRLTVV.

Judged by abundance, this clonotype is large. The V gene is TRBV6-4, the J gene TRBJ1-5; TRBD1 might be the D (5 bases). CDR1 and CDR2 from the germline V gene are MRHNA and SNTAGT. The CDR3 extends over 16 amino acids. The V end was cut by 0 bases, the J end by 3 bases, with 12 bases between. The CDR3 is CASSDSWQGSNQPQHF. DNA of the CDR3: TGTGCCAGCAGTGACTCGTGGCAGGGCTCCAATCAGCCCCAGCATTTT.

Details on this clonotype: The junction shows a germline mismatch at one end, possibly a read error. The rearrangement joins TRBV27 to TRBJ1-1; D gene uncertain. This CDR3 contains 13 residues. The germline gives CDR1 MNHEY, CDR2 SMNVEV (reference sequence). CDR3 in DNA: TGTGCCAGCAGCCCCACGGCAGACACCCCACTCGTGTTT. Translated: CASSPTADTPLVF.

This chain uses TRBV6-1 with TRBJ1-5; D possibly corresponds to TRBD1 (5 bases). Per the germline V gene, CDR1 is MNHNS and CDR2 is SASEGT. V dropped 2 bases and J dropped 0 bases, with 8 bases sitting between them. CDR3 length: 15 amino acids. CDR3 coding DNA: TGTGCCAGCAGTGAACAGGGCCTTAGCAATCAGCCCCAGCATTTT. Encoded protein: CASSEQGLSNQPQHF.

This clonotype was found once. The V call is TRBV7-3, the J call TRBJ2-2, with D perhaps given as TRBD1 or TRBD2 (6 bases each). The CDR3 has 16 amino acids. CDR1 is SGHTA, CDR2 FQGTGA, per germline. V shed 6 bases and J shed 6 bases, with 20 bases lying between them. The CDR3 spells CASRLGGAKGAGELFF. Written as DNA, the CDR3 is TGTGCCAGCAGACTTGGCGGGGCCAAGGGGGCCGGGGAGCTGTTTTTT.

The V gene is TRBV19, the J gene TRBJ1-1; the D gene is possibly TRBD1 (6 bases). The length of the CDR3 is 13 residues. CDR1 and CDR2 (germline): LNHDA, SQIVND (reference sequence). V was clipped by 10 bases and J by 10 bases, with 22 bases between them. As DNA, the CDR3 is TGTGCCACCCATCCGGGGGCGTCGAGGAGAGCTTTCTTT. It yields the protein CATHPGASRRAFF.

The chain employs TRBV6-5 and TRBJ1-1; D call uncertain. V was trimmed by 2 bases and J by 4 bases, leaving 8 bases between them. From germline, CDR1 is MNHEY and CDR2 SVGAGI. The CDR3 totals 13 residues. CDR3 sequence reads: CASSYQSVTEAFF. Written as DNA, the CDR3 is TGTGCCAGCAGTTACCAGTCTGTCACTGAAGCTTTCTTT.

The V call is TRBV5-6, the J call TRBJ1-1, with 7 bases matching TRBD1. The junction had 8 bases not matched to a gene; V was cut back by 4 bases and J by 8 bases. The germline V gene has CDR1 SGHDT and CDR2 YYEEEE. This CDR3 contains 13 residues. As DNA, the CDR3 is TGTGCCAGCAGCCCAGTCCCGACAGGGGAAGCTTTCTTT. It translates to CASSPVPTGEAFF.

The chain joins TRBV12-3 or TRBV12-4 to TRBJ1-1; D might be TRBD1 (6 bases). This CDR3 is 14 amino acids long. Trimming shortened V by 5 bases and J by 6 bases, and 16 bases separated the two germline ends. DNA for the CDR3: TGTGCCAGCAGTCCCCGCGGGGGCACCTCTGAAGCTTTCTTT. Translating it yields CASSPRGGTSEAFF.